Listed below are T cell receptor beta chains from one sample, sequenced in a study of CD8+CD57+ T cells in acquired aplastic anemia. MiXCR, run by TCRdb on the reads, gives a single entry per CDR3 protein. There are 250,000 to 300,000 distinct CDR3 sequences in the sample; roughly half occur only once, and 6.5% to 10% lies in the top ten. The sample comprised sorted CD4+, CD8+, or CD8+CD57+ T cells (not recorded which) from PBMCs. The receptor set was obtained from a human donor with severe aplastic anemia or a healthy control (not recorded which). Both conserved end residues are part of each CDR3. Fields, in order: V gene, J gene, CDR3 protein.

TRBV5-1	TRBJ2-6	CASSLMGVGGANVLTF
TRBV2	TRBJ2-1	CAISRSLPGLAGDNEQFF
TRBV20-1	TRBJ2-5	CSARGGGAEETQYF
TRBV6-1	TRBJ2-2	CASRPWASGGASGELFF
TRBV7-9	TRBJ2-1	CASSLGMSDEQFF
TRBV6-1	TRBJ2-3	CASGGSADTQYF
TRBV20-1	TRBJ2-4	CSARHPRTRAKNIQYF
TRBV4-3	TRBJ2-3	CASSHETSSTDTQYF
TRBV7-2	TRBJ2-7	CASSFRTSGGAREQYF
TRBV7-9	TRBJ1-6	CASPQVVAVNSPLHF
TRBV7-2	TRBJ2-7	CASSTRTVNEQYF
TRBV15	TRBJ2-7	CATSIYGGLSYEQYF
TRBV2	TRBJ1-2	CASSAGLLNYGYTF
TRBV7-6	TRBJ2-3	CASSLGLAGGQDTQYF
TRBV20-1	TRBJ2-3	CSAMGLAGGYTQYF
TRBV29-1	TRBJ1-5	CSVAIGWSNQPQHF
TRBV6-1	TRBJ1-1	CASRRLLIYTEAFF
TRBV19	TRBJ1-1	CASSPTGRHTEAFF
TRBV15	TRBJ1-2	CATSDRASGNYGYTF
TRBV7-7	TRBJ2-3	CASSETGGPNTQCF
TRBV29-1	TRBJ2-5	CSVEPARAVETQYF
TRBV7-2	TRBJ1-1	CASSLTLGNTEAFF
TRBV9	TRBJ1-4	CASSASSWGGEKLFF
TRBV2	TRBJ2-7	CASTPTLGTSGAYEQYF
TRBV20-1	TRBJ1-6	CSARGTGAQEALHF
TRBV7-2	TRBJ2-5	CASSLFPGGETQYF
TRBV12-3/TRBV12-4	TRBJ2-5	CASSPEWEGTQYF
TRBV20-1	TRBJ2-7	CSARDRGRYEQYF
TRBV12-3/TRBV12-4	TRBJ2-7	CASSWGGSYEQYF
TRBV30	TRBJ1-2	CAWSPGTANYGYTF
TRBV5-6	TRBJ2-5	CASSLFSGGAWKTQYF
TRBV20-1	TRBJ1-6	CSARKGQSSYNSPLHF
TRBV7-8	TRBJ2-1	CASSSLLYNEQFF
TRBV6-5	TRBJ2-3	CASTTKGLAPTDTQYF
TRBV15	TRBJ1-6	CATSRSRESSYNSPLHF
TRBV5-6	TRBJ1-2	CASSLPAAMTGGYTF
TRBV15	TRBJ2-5	CATSSVEADRGRTETQYF
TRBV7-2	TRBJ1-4	CASRGGQGVDEKLFF
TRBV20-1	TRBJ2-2	CSARAGTNTGELFF
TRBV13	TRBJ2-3	CASSKGSTDTQYF
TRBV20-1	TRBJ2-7	CSAYLRGRHEQYF
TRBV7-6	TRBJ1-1	CARSPGTAQYLPEAFF
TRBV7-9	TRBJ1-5	CASSPRPQHF
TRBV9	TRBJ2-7	CASGGGSSYEQYF
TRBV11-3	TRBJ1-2	CASSLERGQDYGYTF